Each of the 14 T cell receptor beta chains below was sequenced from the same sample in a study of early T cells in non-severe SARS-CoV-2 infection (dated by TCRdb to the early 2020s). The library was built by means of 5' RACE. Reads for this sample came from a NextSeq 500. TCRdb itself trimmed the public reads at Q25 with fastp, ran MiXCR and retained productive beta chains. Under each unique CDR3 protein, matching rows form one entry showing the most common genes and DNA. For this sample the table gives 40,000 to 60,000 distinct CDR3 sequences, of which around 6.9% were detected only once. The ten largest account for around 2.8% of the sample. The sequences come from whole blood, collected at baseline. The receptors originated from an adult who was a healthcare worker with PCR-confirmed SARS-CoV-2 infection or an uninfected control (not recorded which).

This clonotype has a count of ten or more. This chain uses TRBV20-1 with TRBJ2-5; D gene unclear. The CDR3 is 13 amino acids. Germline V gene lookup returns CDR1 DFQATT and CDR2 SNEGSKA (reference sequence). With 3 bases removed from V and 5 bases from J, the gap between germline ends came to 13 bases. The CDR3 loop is CSASPLARETQYF. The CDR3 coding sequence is TGCAGTGCTAGTCCGCTCGCCAGGGAGACCCAGTACTTC.

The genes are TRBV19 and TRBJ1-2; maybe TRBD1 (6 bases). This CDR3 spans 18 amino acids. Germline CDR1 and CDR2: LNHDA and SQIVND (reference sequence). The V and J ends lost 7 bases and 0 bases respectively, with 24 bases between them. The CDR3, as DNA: TGTGCCAGTACCCCCAGCCGGGGGCTTAGGTCGGCTAACTATGGCTACACCTTC. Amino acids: CASTPSRGLRSANYGYTF.

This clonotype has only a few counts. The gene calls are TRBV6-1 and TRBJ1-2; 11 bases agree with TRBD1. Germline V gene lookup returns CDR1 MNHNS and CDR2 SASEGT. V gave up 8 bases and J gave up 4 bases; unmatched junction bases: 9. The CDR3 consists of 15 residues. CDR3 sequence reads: CASATGTGGFYGYTF. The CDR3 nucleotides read TGTGCCAGCGCCACCGGGACAGGGGGATTCTATGGCTACACCTTC.

The CDR3, as DNA: TGCGCCAGCAGCCAAGACCCCCTCATGCAGTATTTT. Its translation: CASSQDPLMQYF. J is TRBJ2-3 and V is TRBV4-3; D not resolved. CDR1 and CDR2 (germline): LGHNA, YSLEER. Trimming stripped 0 bases from V and 11 bases from J, with 9 bases between. The CDR3 loop spans 12 amino acids.

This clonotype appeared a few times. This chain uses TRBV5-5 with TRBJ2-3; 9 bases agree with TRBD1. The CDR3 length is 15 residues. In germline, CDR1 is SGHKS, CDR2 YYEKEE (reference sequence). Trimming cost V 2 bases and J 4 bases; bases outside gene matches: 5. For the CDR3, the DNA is TGTGCCAGCAGCTTACAGGGGGCGCAACCAGATACGCAGTATTTT. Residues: CASSLQGAQPDTQYF.

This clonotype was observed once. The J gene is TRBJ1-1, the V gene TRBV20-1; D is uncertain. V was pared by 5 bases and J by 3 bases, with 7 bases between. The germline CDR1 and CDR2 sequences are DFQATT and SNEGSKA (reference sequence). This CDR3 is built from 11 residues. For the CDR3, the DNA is TGCAGTGCTTCGACCTACACTGAAGCTTTCTTT. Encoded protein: CSASTYTEAFF.

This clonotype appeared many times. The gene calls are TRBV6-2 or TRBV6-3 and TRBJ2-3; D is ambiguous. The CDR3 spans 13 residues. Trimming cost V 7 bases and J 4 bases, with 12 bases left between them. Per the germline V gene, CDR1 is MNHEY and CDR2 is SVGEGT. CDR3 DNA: TGTGCCAGCAAACTCTACCCCCCAGATACGCAGTATTTT. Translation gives CASKLYPPDTQYF.

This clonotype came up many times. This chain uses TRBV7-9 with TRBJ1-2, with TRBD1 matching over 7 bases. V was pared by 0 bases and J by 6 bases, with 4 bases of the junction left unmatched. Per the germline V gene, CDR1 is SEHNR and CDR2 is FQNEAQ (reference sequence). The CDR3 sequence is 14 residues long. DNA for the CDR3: TGTGCCAGCAGCTTAGCGAAGGGGGCGAATGGCTACACCTTC. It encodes CASSLAKGANGYTF.

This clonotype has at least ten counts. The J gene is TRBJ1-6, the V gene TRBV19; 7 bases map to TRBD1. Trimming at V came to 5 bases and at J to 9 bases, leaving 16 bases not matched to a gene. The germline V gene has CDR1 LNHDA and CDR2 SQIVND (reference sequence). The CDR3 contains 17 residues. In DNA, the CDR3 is TGTGCCAGTAGTCATACGGAGGGGGGGACAGACGGTTCACCCCTCCACTTT. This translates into CASSHTEGGTDGSPLHF.

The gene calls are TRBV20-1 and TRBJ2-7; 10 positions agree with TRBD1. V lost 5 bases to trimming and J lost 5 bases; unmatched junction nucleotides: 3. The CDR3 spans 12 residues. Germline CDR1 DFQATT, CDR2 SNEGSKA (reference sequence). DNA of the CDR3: TGCAGTGCTGGCGGACAGGGGGACGAGCAGTACTTC. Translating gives CSAGGQGDEQYF.

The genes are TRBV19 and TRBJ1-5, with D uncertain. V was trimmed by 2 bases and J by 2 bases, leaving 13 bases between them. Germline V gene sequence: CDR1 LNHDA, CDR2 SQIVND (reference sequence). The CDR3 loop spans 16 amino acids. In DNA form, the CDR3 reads TGTGCCAGTAGTATAACTCTCCCGGCGGGCAATCAGCCCCAGCATTTT. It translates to CASSITLPAGNQPQHF.

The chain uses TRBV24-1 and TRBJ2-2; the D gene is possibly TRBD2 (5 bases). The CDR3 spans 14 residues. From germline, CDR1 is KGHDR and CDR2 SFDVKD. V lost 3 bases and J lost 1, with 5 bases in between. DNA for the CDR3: TGTGCCACCAGTGATGAGGGGAACACCGGGGAGCTGTTTTTT. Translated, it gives CATSDEGNTGELFF.

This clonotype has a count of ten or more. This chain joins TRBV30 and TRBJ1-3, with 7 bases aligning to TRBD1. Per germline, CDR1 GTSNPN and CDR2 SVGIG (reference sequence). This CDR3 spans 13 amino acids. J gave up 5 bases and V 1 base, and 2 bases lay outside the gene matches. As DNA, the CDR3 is TGTGCCTGGAGTGCGACAGGGAGAAACACCATATATTTT. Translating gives CAWSATGRNTIYF.

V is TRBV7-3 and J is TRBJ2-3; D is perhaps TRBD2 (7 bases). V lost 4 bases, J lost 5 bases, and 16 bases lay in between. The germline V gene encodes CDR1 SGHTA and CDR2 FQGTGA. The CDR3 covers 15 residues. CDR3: CASSSLGGPKDTQYF. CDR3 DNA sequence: TGTGCCAGCAGCTCCCTCGGGGGGCCTAAAGATACGCAGTATTTT.